Detailed here is one T cell receptor beta chain. The antigen remains undetermined. Preparation of the TCRbeta library used unique molecular identifiers. TCRdb re-analysed the PCR reads in MiXCR, keeping a single row per CDR3 protein. Of under 750,000 distinct CDR3 sequences listed, under 25% are singletons. The source of the sample is a study of T-cell reconstitution after alpha-beta-depleted transplantation in children. Trimming left V 6 bases short and J 1 base short, with 10 bases between. Germline V gene lookup returns CDR1 KGHSH and CDR2 LQKENI. The CDR3 sequence is 14 residues long. Broader study findings: About two months after transplant, alpha-beta T cells reportedly came from several hundred expanded graft clones.

This clonotype was sampled from a boy younger than two who had a stem cell transplant for acute myeloid leukemia, so the T cells may come from the graft donor. This chain uses TRBV18 with TRBJ1-5; D perhaps matches TRBD1 (5 bases). The sequences come from PBMCs, mostly from graft donor cells, collected 360 days after TCRalphabeta/CD19-depleted stem cell transplant. CDR3 DNA: TGTGCCAGCTCTCAGGGTACGAGCAATCAGCCCCAGCATTTT. This gives the protein CASSQGTSNQPQHF. Full variable domain (rest looked up from reference TRBV18 and TRBJ1-5): NAGVMQNPRHLVRRRGQEARLRCSPMKGHSHVYWYRQLPEEGLKFMVYLQKENIIDESGMPKERFSAEFPKEGPSILRIQQVVRGDSAAYFCASSQGTSNQPQHFGDGTRLSIL.